Reported below is one T cell receptor (beta chain). This CDR3 region has 15 residues. Germline V lookup: CDR1 KGHDR, CDR2 SFDVKD. After removal of 9 bases from V and 3 bases from J, the junction contained 10 bases not matched to a gene. These data belong to a study of blood T cell repertoires in COVID-19. The overall study: The analysed material was cDNA or gDNA that came from T cells, B-cell-depleted T cells, or PBMCs.

TCRdb's table, derived via immunoSEQ multiplex PCR, lists solely in-frame clones and lacks some. The sample includes some 390,000 clones, approximately 90% of them seen just once. Residents of about two dozen US areas, aged roughly 18 to 89 years, made up the participants. Two negative PCRs, clearance, or symptom resolution were required of recovered Cohort 3 donors. The receptor was derived from a man younger than 40 who had recovered from COVID-19. The J gene is TRBJ2-3, the V gene TRBV24-1; 8 bases map to TRBD1. The sample comprised PBMCs or T cells enriched from blood (not recorded which). DNA of the CDR3: TGTGCCACCGGCCCAAGGACAGGGTTTACAGATACGCAGTATTTT. Protein sequence: CATGPRTGFTDTQYF.